This TCR beta chain was obtained from a study of OX40 agonist ivuxolimab in advanced cancers. Across the whole study: Patients treated during dose escalation were battling hepatocellular carcinoma, melanoma, renal cell or head and neck cancer.

The CDR3 extends over 17 amino acids. Germline loops: CDR1 SGHTA, CDR2 FQGNSA. The ends lost 5 bases at V and 0 bases at J; junction bases unmatched: 7. As to this clone: The antigen remains unidentified.

Generated by immunoSEQ multiplex PCR, the TCRdb table keeps only in-frame clones and is missing some. The data hold 99,000 or so clones, with around 95% observed a single time. Study observations and caveats: Dose levels from 0.1 to 3.0 mg/kg saw CD4+ and CD8+ blood T cells expand clonally by week 6. Expanded clones tended on average to be more numerous among CD8+ T cells than CD4+.

This receptor was identified in an adult with an advanced solid tumor such as melanoma, head and neck, liver or kidney cancer. J is TRBJ1-5 and V is TRBV7-2, with 10 bases aligning to TRBD1. The sample in question was CD4+ or CD8+ T cells sorted from blood, obtained in a trial of the OX40 agonist ivuxolimab. For the CDR3, the DNA is TGTGCCAGCAGCCTATGGACAGGGGGTGGTAGCAATCAGCCCCAGCATTTT. Translating it yields CASSLWTGGGSNQPQHF.